This T cell receptor beta chain emerged from a study of CD8+ T cells in alopecia areata. Study results and limitations: Scalp clonality dropped significantly under tofacitinib, as did expanded CD8+ top-100 clones.

Comment on this clone: What it binds is not known.

cDNA serving as the sequencing template came from extracted, reverse transcribed RNA. Measured with immunoSEQ multiplex PCR; TCRdb has only the in-frame clones, and not every one. The sample yields over 250,000 clones, 50% to 75% seen once. Germline V gives CDR1 SGDLS, CDR2 YYNGEE. Deletions cut 2 bases from V and 4 bases from J, with 4 bases between. The CDR3 length is 13 residues. As for treatment: oral pan-JAK inhibitor, 5-10 mg twice daily. Sequences were derived from CD4+ T cells sorted from blood, sampled at week 52, from a patient treated with tofacitinib. This clonotype originated in a human donor with alopecia areata. The V and J genes are TRBV9 and TRBJ2-6; unclear D gene. CDR3 residues: CASSVIGANVLTF. The DNA of the CDR3 is TGTGCCAGCAGCGTGATAGGGGCCAACGTCCTGACTTTC. Full variable domain (missing parts from reference TRBV9 and TRBJ2-6): DSGVTQTPKHLITATGQRVTLRCSPRSGDLSVYWYQQSLDQGLQFLIQYYNGEERAKGNILERFSAQQFPDLHSELNLSSLELGDSALYFCASSVIGANVLTFGAGSRLTVL.